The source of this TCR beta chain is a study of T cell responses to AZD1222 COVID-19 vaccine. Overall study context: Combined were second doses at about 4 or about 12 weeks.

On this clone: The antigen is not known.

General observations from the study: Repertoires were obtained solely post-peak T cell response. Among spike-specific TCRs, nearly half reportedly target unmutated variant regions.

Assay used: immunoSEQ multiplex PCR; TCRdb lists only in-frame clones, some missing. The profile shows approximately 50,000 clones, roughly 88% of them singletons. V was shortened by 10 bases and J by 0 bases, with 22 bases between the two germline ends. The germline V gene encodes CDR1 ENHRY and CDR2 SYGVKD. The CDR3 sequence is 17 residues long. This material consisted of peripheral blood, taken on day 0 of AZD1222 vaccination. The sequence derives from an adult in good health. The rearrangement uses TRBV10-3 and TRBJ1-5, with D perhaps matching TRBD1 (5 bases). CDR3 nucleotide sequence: TGTGCCACCTCTACTGGGACGGGGGGGTATAGCAATCAGCCCCAGCATTTT. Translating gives CATSTGTGGYSNQPQHF.